This T cell receptor (beta chain) stems from a study of T cells in Graves' hyperthyroidism and ophthalmopathy. General observations from the study: Blood also showed most of the thyroid clonotypes that were expanded above 0.001.

There are many counts of this clonotype. The antigen is undetermined. Authors of the study amplified TCR beta CDR3 regions from RNA transcripts. RT-PCR in the first round (using the HTBI primer set) targeted the TCR CDR3. TCRdb re-derived calls from the multiplex PCR reads in MiXCR, one entry per CDR3 protein. Of nearly 600,000 distinct CDR3 sequences in the sample, 11% to 15% were seen once. Ophthalmopathy patients had Clinical Activity Score at least 3, NOSPECS grade at least 4, duration under 3 months. Fresh 10 ml peripheral blood yielded PBMCs. V shed 4 bases and J shed 2 bases, with 14 bases lying between them. Per the germline V gene, CDR1 is SGHTA and CDR2 is FQGNSA. CDR3 size: 15 residues.

The V call is TRBV7-2, the J call TRBJ2-5; D not certain. The receptor was derived from a woman aged 18-35 years with Graves' ophthalmopathy. The material sequenced was blood. The CDR3 nucleotides read TGTGCCAGCAGCTCCGAGGATTGGCGTCAAGAGACCCAGTACTTC. Its protein product is CASSSEDWRQETQYF.